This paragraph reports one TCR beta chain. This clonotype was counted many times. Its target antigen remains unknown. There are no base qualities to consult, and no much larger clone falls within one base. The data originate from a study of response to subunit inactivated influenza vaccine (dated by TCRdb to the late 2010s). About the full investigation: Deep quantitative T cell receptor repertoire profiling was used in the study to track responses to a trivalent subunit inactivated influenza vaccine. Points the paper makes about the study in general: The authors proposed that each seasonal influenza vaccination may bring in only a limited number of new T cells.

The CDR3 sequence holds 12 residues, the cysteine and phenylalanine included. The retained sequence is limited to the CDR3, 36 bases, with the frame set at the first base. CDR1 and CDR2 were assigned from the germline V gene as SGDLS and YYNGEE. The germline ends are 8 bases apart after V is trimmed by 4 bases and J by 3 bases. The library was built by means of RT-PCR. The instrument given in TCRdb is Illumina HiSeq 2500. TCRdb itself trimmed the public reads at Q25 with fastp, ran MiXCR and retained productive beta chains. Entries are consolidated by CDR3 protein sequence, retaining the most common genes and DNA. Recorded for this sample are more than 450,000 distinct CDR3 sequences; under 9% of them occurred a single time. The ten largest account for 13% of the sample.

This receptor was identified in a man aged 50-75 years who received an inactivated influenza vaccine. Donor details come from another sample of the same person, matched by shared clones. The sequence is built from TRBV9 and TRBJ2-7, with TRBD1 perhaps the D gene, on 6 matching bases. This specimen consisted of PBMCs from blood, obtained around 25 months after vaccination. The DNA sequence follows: TGTGCCAGCAGCCCAGGGGACTACGAGCAGTACTTC. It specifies CASSPGDYEQYF.